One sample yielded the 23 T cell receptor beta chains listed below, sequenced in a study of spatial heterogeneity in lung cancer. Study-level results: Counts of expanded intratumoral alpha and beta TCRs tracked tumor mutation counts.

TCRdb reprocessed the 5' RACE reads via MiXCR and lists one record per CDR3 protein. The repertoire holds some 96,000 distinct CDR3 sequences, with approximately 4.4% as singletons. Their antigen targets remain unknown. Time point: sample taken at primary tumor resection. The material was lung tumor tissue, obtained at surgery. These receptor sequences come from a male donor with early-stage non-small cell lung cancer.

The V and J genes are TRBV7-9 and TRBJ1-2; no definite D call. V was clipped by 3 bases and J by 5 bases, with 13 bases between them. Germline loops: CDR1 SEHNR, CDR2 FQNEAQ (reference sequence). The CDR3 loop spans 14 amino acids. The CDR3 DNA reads TGTGCCAGCAGCTTCGGAGGCTTGGGGTATGGCTACACCTTC. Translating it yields CASSFGGLGYGYTF.

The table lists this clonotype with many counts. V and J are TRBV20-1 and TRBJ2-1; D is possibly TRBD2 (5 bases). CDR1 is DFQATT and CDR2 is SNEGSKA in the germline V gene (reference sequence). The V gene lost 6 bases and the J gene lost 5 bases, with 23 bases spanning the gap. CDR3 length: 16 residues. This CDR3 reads CSANGKPPYGDNEQFF. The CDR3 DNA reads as TGCAGTGCGAACGGGAAACCCCCCTATGGGGACAATGAGCAGTTCTTC.

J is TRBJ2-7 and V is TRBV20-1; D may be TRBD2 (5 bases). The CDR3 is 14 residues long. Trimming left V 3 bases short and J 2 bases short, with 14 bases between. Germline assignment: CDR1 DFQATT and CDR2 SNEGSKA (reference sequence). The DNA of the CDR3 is TGCAGTGCTAGTATCGGAGGCCTACCCTACGAGCAGTACTTC. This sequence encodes CSASIGGLPYEQYF.

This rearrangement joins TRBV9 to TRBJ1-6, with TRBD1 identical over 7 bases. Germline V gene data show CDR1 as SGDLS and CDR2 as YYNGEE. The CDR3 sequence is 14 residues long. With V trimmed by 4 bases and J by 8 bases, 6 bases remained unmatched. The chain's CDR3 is CASSPGQAHSPLHF. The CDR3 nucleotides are TGTGCCAGCAGCCCCGGACAGGCCCATTCACCCCTCCACTTT.

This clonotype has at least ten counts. The CDR3, as DNA: TGCAGTGCCCAGAGTGAGGGGAATTATAATTCACCCCTCCACTTT. Translation: CSAQSEGNYNSPLHF. The chain recombines TRBV20-1 with TRBJ1-6, with TRBD1 as a possible D gene (5 bases). CDR1 DFQATT and CDR2 SNEGSKA come from the germline V gene (reference sequence). The CDR3 is 15 amino acids. V lost 6 bases, J lost 4 bases, and 16 bases lay in between.

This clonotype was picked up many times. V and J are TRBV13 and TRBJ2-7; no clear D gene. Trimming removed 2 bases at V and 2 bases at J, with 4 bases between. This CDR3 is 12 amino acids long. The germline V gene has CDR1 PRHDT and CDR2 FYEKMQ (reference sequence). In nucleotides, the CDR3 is TGTGCCAGCAGCTTAAAACCCTACGAGCAGTACTTC. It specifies CASSLKPYEQYF.

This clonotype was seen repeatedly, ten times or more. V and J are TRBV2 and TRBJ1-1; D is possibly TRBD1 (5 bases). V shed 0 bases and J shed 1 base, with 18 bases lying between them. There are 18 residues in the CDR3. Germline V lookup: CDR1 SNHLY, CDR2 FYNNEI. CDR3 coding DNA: TGTGCCAGCAGTGAAGCGCTTCCTGGGGCCGCAGCGAACACTGAAGCTTTCTTT. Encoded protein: CASSEALPGAAANTEAFF. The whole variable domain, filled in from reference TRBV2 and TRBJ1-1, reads EPEVTQTPSHQVTQMGQEVILRCVPISNHLYFYWYRQILGQKVEFLVSFYNNEISEKSEIFDDQFSVERPDGSNFTLKIRSTKLEDSAMYFCASSEALPGAAANTEAFFGQGTRLTVV.

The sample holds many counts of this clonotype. In DNA form, the CDR3 reads TGTGCCAGCAGCTTTAGAGTACAGGGAAACAGGAACACTGAAGCTTTCTTT. The encoded protein is CASSFRVQGNRNTEAFF. This sequence joins TRBV7-8 and TRBJ1-1, with a possible D match to TRBD1 (6 bases). Trimming took off 3 bases at V and 1 base at J, with 18 bases between the two ends. CDR3 length: 17 amino acids. Germline V gene lookup returns CDR1 SGHVS and CDR2 FQNEAQ.

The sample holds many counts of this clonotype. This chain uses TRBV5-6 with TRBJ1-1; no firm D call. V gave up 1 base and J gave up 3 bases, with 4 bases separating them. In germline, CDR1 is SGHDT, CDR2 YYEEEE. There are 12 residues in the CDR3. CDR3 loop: CASSLLDTEAFF. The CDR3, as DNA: TGTGCCAGCAGCTTGCTCGACACTGAAGCTTTCTTT.

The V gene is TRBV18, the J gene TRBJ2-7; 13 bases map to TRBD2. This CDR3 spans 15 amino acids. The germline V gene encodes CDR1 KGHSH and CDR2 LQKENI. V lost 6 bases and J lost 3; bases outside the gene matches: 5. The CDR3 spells CASSRGTSGIYEQYF. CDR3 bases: TGTGCCAGCTCGCGCGGGACTAGCGGGATCTACGAGCAGTACTTC. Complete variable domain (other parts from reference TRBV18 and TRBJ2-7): NAGVMQNPRHLVRRRGQEARLRCSPMKGHSHVYWYRQLPEEGLKFMVYLQKENIIDESGMPKERFSAEFPKEGPSILRIQQVVRGDSAAYFCASSRGTSGIYEQYFGPGTRLTVT.

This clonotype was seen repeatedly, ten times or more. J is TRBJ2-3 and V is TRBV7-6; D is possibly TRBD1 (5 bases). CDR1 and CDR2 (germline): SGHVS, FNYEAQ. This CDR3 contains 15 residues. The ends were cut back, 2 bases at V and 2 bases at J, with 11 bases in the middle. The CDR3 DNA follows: TGTGCCAGCAGCTTATTCAGGGCCGCCACAGATACGCAGTATTTT. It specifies CASSLFRAATDTQYF. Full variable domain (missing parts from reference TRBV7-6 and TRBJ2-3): GAGVSQSPRYKVTKRGQDVALRCDPISGHVSLYWYRQALGQGPEFLTYFNYEAQQDKSGLPNDRFSAERPEGSISTLTIQRTEQRDSAMYRCASSLFRAATDTQYFGPGTRLTVL.

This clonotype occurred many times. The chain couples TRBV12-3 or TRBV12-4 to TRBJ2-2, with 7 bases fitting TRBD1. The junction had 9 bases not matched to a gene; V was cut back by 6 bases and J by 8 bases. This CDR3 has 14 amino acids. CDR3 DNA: TGTGCCAGCAGAACGACAGGGTGGTCAGGGGAGCTGTTTTTT. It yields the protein CASRTTGWSGELFF.

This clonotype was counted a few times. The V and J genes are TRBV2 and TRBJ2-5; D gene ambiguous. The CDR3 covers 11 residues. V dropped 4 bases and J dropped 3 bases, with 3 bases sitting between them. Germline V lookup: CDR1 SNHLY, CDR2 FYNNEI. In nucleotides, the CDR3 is TGTGCCAGCAGTGTTAAAGAGACCCAGTACTTC. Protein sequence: CASSVKETQYF.

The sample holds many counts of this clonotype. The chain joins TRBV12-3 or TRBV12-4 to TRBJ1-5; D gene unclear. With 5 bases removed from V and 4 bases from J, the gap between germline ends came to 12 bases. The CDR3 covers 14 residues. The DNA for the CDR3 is TGTGCCAGCAGTCCCTATGCTAGGAATCAGCCCCAGCATTTT. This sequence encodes CASSPYARNQPQHF.

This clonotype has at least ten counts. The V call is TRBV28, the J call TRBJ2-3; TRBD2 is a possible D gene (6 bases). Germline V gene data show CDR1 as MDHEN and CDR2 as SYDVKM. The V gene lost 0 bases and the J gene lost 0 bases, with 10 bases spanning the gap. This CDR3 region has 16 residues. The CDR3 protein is CASSLWWGTSTDTQYF. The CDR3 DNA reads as TGTGCCAGCAGTTTATGGTGGGGGACTAGCACAGATACGCAGTATTTT.

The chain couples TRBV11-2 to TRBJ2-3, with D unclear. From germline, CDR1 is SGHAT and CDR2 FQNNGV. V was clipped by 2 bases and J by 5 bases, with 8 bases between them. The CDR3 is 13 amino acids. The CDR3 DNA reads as TGTGCCAGCAGCTTACTCCGGGTAGATACGCAGTATTTT. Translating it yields CASSLLRVDTQYF.

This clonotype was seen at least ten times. This chain's CDR3 is CASRALYEQFF. CDR3 DNA sequence: TGTGCCAGCAGAGCTTTATATGAGCAGTTCTTC. The chain links TRBV2 to TRBJ2-1; D uncertain. V was clipped by 6 bases and J by 8 bases, with 8 bases between them. This CDR3 region has 11 residues. Per the germline V gene, CDR1 is SNHLY and CDR2 is FYNNEI.

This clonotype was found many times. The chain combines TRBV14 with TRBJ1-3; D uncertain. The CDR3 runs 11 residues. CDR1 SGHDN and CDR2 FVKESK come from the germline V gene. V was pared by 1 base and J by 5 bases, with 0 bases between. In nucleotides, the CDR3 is TGTGCCAGCAGCCAAGGAAACACCATATATTTT. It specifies CASSQGNTIYF.

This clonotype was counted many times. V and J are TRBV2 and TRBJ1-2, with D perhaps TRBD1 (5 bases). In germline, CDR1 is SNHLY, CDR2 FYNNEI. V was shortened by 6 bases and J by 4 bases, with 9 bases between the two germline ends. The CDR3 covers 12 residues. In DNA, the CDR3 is TGTGCCAGCAGCTCCGGGGCCTATGGCTACACCTTC. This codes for CASSSGAYGYTF.

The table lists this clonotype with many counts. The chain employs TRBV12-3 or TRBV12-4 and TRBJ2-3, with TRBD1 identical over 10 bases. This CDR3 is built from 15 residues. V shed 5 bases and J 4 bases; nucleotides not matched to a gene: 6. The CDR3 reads CASSPGQGQADTQYF. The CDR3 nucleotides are TGTGCCAGCAGTCCGGGACAGGGGCAGGCAGATACGCAGTATTTT.

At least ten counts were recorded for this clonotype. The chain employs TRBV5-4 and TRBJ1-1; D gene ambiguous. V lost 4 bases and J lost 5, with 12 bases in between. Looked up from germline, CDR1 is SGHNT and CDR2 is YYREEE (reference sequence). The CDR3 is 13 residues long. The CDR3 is CASSERLGTEAFF. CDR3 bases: TGTGCCAGCAGCGAGAGACTGGGGACTGAAGCTTTCTTT.

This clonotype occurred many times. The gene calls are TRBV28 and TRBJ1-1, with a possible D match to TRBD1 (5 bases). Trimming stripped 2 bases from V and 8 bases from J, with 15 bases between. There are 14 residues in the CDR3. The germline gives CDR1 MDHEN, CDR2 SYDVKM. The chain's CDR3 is CASSLIGASTEAFF. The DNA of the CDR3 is TGTGCCAGCAGTTTAATAGGGGCCTCTACCGAAGCTTTCTTT.

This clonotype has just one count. CDR3 sequence: CASSFKGDDTEAFF. In nucleotides, the CDR3 is TGCGCCAGCAGCTTTAAGGGTGACGACACTGAAGCTTTCTTT. V usage is TRBV5-1 and J usage is TRBJ1-1; D is uncertain. Germline-derived CDR1 and CDR2 are SGHRS and YFSETQ. Between the trimmed V and J ends, which lost 2 bases and 3 bases, there was a span of 11 bases. This CDR3 is built from 14 residues.